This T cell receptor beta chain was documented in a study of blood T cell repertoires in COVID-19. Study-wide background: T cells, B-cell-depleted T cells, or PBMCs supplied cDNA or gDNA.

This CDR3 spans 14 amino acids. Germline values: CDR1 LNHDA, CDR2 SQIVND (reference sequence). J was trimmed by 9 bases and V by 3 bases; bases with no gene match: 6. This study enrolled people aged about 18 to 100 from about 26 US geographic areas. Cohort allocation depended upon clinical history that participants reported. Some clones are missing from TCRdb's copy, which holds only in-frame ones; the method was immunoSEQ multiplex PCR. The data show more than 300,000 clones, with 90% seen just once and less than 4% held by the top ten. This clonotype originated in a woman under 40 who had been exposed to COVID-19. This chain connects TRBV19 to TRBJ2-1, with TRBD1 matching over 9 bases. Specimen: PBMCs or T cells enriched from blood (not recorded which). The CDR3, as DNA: TGTGCCAGTAGTATGGGGACAGGGCTGAGTGAGCAGTTCTTC. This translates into CASSMGTGLSEQFF. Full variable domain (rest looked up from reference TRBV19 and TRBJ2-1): DGGITQSPKYLFRKEGQNVTLSCEQNLNHDAMYWYRQDPGQGLRLIYYSQIVNDFQKGDIAEGYSVSREKKESFPLTVTSAQKNPTAFYLCASSMGTGLSEQFFGPGTRLTVL.